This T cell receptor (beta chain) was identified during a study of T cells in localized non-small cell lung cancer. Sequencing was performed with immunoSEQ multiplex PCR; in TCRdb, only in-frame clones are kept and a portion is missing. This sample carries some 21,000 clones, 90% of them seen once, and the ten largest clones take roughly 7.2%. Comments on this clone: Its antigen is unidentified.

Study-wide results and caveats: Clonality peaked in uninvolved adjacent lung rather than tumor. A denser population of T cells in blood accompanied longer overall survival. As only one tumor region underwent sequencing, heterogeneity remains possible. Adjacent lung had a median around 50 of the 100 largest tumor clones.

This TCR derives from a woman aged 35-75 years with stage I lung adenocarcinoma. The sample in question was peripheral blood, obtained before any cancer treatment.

The CDR3 bases are TGTGCCAGCAGCTCCGACCCGGGACCGAATGAAAAACTGTTTTTT. It specifies CASSSDPGPNEKLFF. The genes are TRBV5-6 and TRBJ1-4; maybe TRBD1 (5 bases). The germline gives CDR1 SGHDT, CDR2 YYEEEE. The CDR3 contains 15 residues. V lost 3 bases and J 5 bases, leaving 14 bases between the germline ends.